One and the same sample provided the 18 T cell receptor beta chains below, sequenced in a study of shared clonotypes between healthy human individuals. Cells designated naive CD8 were CD45RO-negative and were positively selected for CCR7, with terminally differentiated effector memory CD45RA+ cells excluded. Profiling relied on immunoSEQ multiplex PCR, and the TCRdb table lists in-frame clones only, not all of them. The sample has hundreds of thousands of clones, 95% to 97% seen once. The sample was naive CD8+ T cells sorted from blood. Receptor source: a woman in her twenties or thirties in good health.

The V and J genes are TRBV10-3 and TRBJ2-3; tentatively, D is TRBD2 (6 bases). The CDR3 is made up of 17 amino acids. The V end lost 0 bases, the J end lost 0 bases, and 13 bases lay between the germline ends. CDR1 is ENHRY and CDR2 is SYGVKD in the germline V gene. The CDR3 loop reads CAISESQSAGSTDTQYF. In nucleotides, the CDR3 is TGTGCCATCAGTGAGTCACAGAGTGCGGGGAGCACAGATACGCAGTATTTT.

This clone came up once. The gene calls are TRBV28 and TRBJ2-7, with 9 bases aligning to TRBD1. Germline V CDR1 and CDR2: MDHEN, SYDVKM. J lost 3 bases, V lost 7 bases, and 7 bases had no gene match. The CDR3 totals 14 residues. This chain's CDR3 is CASTSGTGYYEQYF. The DNA for the CDR3 is TGTGCCAGCACCTCAGGGACAGGGTACTACGAGCAGTACTTC. The whole variable domain, remainder taken from reference TRBV28 and TRBJ2-7, is DVKVTQSSRYLVKRTGEKVFLECVQDMDHENMFWYRQDPGLGLRLIYFSYDVKMKEKGDIPEGYSVSREKKERFSLILESASTNQTSMYLCASTSGTGYYEQYFGPGTRLTVT.

The rearrangement links TRBV6-5 to TRBJ2-7, with a weak D call TRBD1 (5 bases). V was clipped by 7 bases and J by 2 bases, with 12 bases between them. This CDR3 spans 13 amino acids. The germline gives CDR1 MNHEY, CDR2 SVGAGI. The DNA of the CDR3 is TGTGCCAGCACATCAGGGTATCCCTACGAGCAGTACTTC. It translates to CASTSGYPYEQYF.

The rearrangement uses TRBV4-1 and TRBJ2-4; TRBD1 might be the D (6 bases). Germline CDR1 reads MGHRA; CDR2 reads YSYEKL. Between the trimmed V and J ends, which lost 0 bases and 3 bases, there was a span of 15 bases. The CDR3 totals 17 residues. The CDR3 DNA is TGCGCCAGCAGCCAAGAACATCGGAACAGGGACAAAAACATTCAGTACTTC. It translates to CASSQEHRNRDKNIQYF.

J is TRBJ1-2 and V is TRBV30, with TRBD1 as a possible D gene (6 bases). This CDR3 is 13 amino acids long. From germline, CDR1 is GTSNPN and CDR2 SVGIG (reference sequence). The V and J ends lost 3 bases and 4 bases respectively, with 12 bases between them. The CDR3 spells CAWRKQGGYGYTF. The CDR3 nucleotides read TGTGCCTGGAGGAAACAGGGTGGCTATGGCTACACCTTC.

This sequence joins TRBV28 and TRBJ2-3; D gene uncertain. CDR1 and CDR2 (germline): MDHEN, SYDVKM. The V gene lost 7 bases and the J gene lost 7 bases, with 18 bases spanning the gap. This CDR3 has 14 amino acids. CDR3 sequence (DNA): TGTGCCAGCACGCCGCAGGTTTCGATAAATACGCAGTATTTT. This codes for CASTPQVSINTQYF.

DNA for the CDR3: TGTGCCAGCAGTTTATGGGCAGGGGGCAATCAGCCCCAGCATTTT. Its protein is CASSLWAGGNQPQHF. This chain joins TRBV28 and TRBJ1-5, with D possibly matching TRBD1 (6 bases). The V end was cut by 0 bases, the J end by 2 bases, with 8 bases between. CDR3 length equals 15 residues. The germline gives CDR1 MDHEN, CDR2 SYDVKM.

The rearrangement joins TRBV6-5 to TRBJ1-2, with D tentatively TRBD1 (5 bases). Germline CDR1 reads MNHEY; CDR2 reads SVGAGI. CDR3 length: 14 amino acids. Deletions cut 2 bases from V and 3 bases from J, with 10 bases between. The CDR3 nucleotides read TGTGCCAGCAGTTACAGGGAGGGGTACTATGGCTACACCTTC. This translates into CASSYREGYYGYTF.

J is TRBJ1-2 and V is TRBV6-1; unclear D gene. The CDR3 extends over 16 amino acids. Germline lookup yields CDR1 MNHNS and CDR2 SASEGT. The V and J ends lost 0 bases and 4 bases respectively, with 15 bases between them. CDR3 sequence reads: CASSEAAARSFYGYTF. The CDR3 coding sequence is TGTGCCAGCAGTGAAGCTGCTGCCAGATCCTTCTATGGCTACACCTTC.

This clone was recorded only once. V gene TRBV7-6 combines with J gene TRBJ2-7; tentatively, D is TRBD1 (6 bases). CDR1 is SGHVS, CDR2 FNYEAQ, per germline. CDR3 size: 13 residues. V gave up 5 bases and J gave up 2 bases, with 10 bases separating them. CDR3 nucleotide sequence: TGTGCCAGCAGCCCTGACAGGACCTACGAGCAGTACTTC. Protein: CASSPDRTYEQYF.

The chain is built from TRBV19 and TRBJ1-1; no definite D call. V was cut by 1 base and J by 7 bases, with 13 bases left in between. CDR3 length: 14 amino acids. The germline V gene has CDR1 LNHDA and CDR2 SQIVND (reference sequence). The CDR3 sequence is CASSIVEGLGEAFF. CDR3 nucleotide sequence: TGTGCCAGTAGTATAGTGGAAGGGTTGGGTGAAGCTTTCTTT.

V and J are TRBV10-1 and TRBJ2-5; D remains unclear. Trimming took off 3 bases at V and 5 bases at J, with 10 bases between the two ends. Germline CDR1 reads WNHNN; CDR2 reads SYGVQD (reference sequence). This CDR3 contains 13 residues. The CDR3: CASSDMDGETQYF. CDR3 sequence (DNA): TGCGCCAGCAGTGATATGGATGGGGAGACCCAGTACTTC.

This sequence joins TRBV2 and TRBJ2-2; the match to TRBD1 covers 12 bases. The CDR3 sequence is 15 residues long. Germline loops: CDR1 SNHLY, CDR2 FYNNEI. Unmatched junction bases numbered 6, after V lost 7 bases and J lost 6 bases. The CDR3 DNA sequence: TGTGCCAGCATGGGACAGGGGGCACGTCCCGGGGAGCTGTTTTTT. It is translated as CASMGQGARPGELFF.

This chain uses TRBV20-1 with TRBJ2-7; tentatively, D is TRBD2 (6 bases). Trimming removed 6 bases from V and 7 bases from J, with 13 bases in between. Germline CDR1 and CDR2: DFQATT and SNEGSKA (reference sequence). This CDR3 spans 11 amino acids. Written as DNA, the CDR3 is TGCAGTGCGGATTCGGGAGTTGAGCAGTACTTC. Its protein is CSADSGVEQYF.

This clone was recorded only once. The chain recombines TRBV5-6 with TRBJ2-3, with no clear D. CDR1 SGHDT and CDR2 YYEEEE come from the germline V gene. The length of the CDR3 is 13 residues. V lost 0 bases to trimming and J lost 0 bases, with 2 bases between them. The CDR3 here is CASSLASTDTQYF. CDR3 DNA sequence: TGTGCCAGCAGCTTGGCTAGCACAGATACGCAGTATTTT.

The chain recombines TRBV13 with TRBJ2-3, with TRBD2 matching over 11 bases. This CDR3 contains 16 residues. V gave up 6 bases and J gave up 2 bases; unmatched junction bases: 7. Looked up from germline, CDR1 is PRHDT and CDR2 is FYEKMQ (reference sequence). The CDR3 DNA is TGTGCCAGCAGATTAACGACTAGCGGGGACACAGATACGCAGTATTTT. Amino acids: CASRLTTSGDTDTQYF.

V usage is TRBV2 and J usage is TRBJ2-1, with 8 bases aligning to TRBD1. The trim removed 7 bases at V and 4 bases at J, leaving 9 bases unmatched. Germline CDR1 SNHLY, CDR2 FYNNEI. This CDR3 comprises 15 residues. For the CDR3, the DNA is TGTGCCAGCATTCGGGACAGGAGCGGTTACAATGAGCAGTTCTTC. Protein sequence: CASIRDRSGYNEQFF. The full variable domain, in which reference TRBV2 and TRBJ2-1 provide the parts outside the CDR3, is EPEVTQTPSHQVTQMGQEVILRCVPISNHLYFYWYRQILGQKVEFLVSFYNNEISEKSEIFDDQFSVERPDGSNFTLKIRSTKLEDSAMYFCASIRDRSGYNEQFFGPGTRLTVL.

The chain has TRBV6-4 and TRBJ1-5; D is ambiguous. V lost 2 bases, J lost 7 bases, and 9 bases lay in between. Germline-derived CDR1 and CDR2 are MRHNA and SNTAGT. The CDR3 is 13 amino acids. The CDR3 region is CASSDIGEQPQHF. CDR3 DNA: TGTGCCAGCAGTGACATCGGGGAACAGCCCCAGCATTTT.